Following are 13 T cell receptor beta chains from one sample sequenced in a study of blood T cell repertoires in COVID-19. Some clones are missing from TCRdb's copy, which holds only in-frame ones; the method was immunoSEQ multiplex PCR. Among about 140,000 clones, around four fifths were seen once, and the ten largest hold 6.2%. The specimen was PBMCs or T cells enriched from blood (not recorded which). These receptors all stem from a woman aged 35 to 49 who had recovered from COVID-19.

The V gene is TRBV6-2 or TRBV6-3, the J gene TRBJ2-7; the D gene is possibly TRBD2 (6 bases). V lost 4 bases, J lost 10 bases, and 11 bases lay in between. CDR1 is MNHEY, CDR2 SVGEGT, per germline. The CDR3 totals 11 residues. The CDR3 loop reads CASSLGLNQYF. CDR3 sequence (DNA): TGTGCCAGCAGTTTGGGACTTAACCAGTACTTC.

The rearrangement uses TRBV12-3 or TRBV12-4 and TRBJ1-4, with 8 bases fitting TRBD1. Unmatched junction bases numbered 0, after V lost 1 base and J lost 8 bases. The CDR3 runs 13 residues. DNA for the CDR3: TGTGCCAGCAGTTTAGGGACAGGGGAAAAACTGTTTTTT. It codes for CASSLGTGEKLFF.

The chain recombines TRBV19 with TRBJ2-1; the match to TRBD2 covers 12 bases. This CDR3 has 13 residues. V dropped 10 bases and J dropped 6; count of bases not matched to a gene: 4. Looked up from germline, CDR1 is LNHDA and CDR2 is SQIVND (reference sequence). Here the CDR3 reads CATRLAGANEQFF. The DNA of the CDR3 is TGTGCCACTAGACTAGCGGGAGCCAATGAGCAGTTCTTC. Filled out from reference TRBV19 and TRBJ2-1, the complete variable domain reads DGGITQSPKYLFRKEGQNVTLSCEQNLNHDAMYWYRQDPGQGLRLIYYSQIVNDFQKGDIAEGYSVSREKKESFPLTVTSAQKNPTAFYLCATRLAGANEQFFGPGTRLTVL.

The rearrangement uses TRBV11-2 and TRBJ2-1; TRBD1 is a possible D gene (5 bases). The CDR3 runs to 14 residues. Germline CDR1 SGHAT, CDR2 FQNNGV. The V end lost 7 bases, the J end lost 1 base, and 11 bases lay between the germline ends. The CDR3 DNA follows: TGTGCCAGCACCCCACAGGAATCCTACAATGAGCAGTTCTTC. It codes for CASTPQESYNEQFF.

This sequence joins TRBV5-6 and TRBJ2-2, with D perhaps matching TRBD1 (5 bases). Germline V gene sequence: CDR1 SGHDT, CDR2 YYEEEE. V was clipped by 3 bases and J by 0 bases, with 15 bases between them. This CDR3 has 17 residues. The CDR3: CASSSLRVGANTGELFF. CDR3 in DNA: TGTGCCAGCAGCTCTCTTCGGGTAGGGGCGAACACCGGGGAGCTGTTTTTT. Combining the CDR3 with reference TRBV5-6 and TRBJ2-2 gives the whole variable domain DAGVTQSPTHLIKTRGQQVTLRCSPKSGHDTVSWYQQALGQGPQFIFQYYEEEERQRGNFPDRFSGHQFPNYSSELNVNALLLGDSALYLCASSSLRVGANTGELFFGEGSRLTVL.

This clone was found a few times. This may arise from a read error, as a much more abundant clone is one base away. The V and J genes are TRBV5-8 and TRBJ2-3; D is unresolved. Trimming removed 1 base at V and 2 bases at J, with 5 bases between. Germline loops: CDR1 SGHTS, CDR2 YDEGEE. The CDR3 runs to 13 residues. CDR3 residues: CASSLSLTDTQYF. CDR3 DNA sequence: TGTGCCAGCAGCTTGTCCCTCACAGATACGCAGTATTTT.

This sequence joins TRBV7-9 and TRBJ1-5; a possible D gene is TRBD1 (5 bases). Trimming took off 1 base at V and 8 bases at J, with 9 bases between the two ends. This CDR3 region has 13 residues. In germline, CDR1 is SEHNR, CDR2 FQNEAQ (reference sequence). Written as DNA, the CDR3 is TGTGCCAGCAGCTTAGGGAGGGGTGAGCCCCAGCATTTT. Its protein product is CASSLGRGEPQHF.

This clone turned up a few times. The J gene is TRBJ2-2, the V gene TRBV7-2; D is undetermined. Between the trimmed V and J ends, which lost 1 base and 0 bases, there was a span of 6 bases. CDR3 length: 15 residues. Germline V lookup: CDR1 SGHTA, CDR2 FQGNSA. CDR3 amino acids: CASSLVSTNTGELFF. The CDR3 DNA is TGTGCCAGCAGCTTAGTCAGTACGAACACCGGGGAGCTGTTTTTT.

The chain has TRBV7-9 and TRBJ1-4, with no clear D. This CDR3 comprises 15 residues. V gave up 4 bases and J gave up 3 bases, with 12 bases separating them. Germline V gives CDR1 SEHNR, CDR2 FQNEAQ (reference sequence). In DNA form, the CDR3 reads TGTGCCAGCAGCTCCCCGACAACCCCTAATGAAAAACTGTTTTTT. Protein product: CASSSPTTPNEKLFF.

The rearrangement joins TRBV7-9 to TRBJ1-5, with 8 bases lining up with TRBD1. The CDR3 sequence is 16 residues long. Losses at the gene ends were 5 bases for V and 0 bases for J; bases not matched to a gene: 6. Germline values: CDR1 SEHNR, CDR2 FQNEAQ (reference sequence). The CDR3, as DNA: TGTGCCAGCAGCCAGGGACAGGTAGCTAGCAATCAGCCCCAGCATTTT. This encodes CASSQGQVASNQPQHF.

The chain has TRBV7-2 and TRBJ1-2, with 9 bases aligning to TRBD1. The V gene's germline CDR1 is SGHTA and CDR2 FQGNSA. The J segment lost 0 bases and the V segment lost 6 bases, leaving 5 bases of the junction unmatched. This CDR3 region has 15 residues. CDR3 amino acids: CASRDTGGTNYGYTF. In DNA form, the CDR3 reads TGTGCCAGCAGGGATACAGGGGGCACTAACTATGGCTACACCTTC.

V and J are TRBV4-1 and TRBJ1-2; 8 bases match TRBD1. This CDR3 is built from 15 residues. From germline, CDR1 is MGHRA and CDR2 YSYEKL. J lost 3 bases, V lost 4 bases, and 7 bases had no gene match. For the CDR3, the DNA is TGCGCCAGCAGCCCCCAGGGGGCCGCGGACTATGGCTACACCTTC. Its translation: CASSPQGAADYGYTF.

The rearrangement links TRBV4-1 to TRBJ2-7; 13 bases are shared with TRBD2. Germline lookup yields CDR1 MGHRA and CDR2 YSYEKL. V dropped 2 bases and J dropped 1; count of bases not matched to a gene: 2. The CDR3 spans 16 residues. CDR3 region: CASSQSGLAGSYEQYF. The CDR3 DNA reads TGCGCCAGCAGCCAATCGGGACTAGCGGGATCCTACGAGCAGTACTTC.